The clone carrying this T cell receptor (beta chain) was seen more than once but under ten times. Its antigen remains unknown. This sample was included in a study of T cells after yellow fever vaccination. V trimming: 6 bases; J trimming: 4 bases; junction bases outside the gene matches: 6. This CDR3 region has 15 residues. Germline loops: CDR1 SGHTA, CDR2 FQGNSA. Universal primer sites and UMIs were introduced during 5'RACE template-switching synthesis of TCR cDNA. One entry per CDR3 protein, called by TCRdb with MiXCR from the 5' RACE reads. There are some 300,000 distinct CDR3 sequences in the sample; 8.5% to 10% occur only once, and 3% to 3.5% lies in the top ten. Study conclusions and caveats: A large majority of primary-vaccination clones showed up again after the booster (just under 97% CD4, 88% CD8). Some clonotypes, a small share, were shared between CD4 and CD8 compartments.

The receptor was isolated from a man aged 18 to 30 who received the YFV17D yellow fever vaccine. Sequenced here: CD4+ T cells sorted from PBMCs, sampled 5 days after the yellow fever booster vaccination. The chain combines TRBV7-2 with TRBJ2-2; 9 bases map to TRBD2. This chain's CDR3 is CASRWTSAATGELFF. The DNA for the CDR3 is TGTGCCAGCAGGTGGACTAGCGCGGCCACCGGGGAGCTGTTTTTT.